This TCR beta chain comes out of a study of T cell responses to AZD1222 COVID-19 vaccine. Overall study findings and caveats: Along spike, vaccine-associated CD4 TCRs were found throughout, with dominance at 160-218 and 743-854. All repertoire sampling was performed exclusively after the peak T cell response. Two AZD1222 doses significantly raised spike-specific TCR breadth and depth over controls. As reported, nearly half of all spike-specific TCRs target variant regions that are unmutated.

The germline V gene encodes CDR1 LGHNA and CDR2 YSLEER. CDR3 length: 14 amino acids. Between the trimmed V and J ends, which lost 4 bases and 5 bases, there was a span of 12 bases. This clone was observed a single time. Its antigen is undetermined. The assay was immunoSEQ multiplex PCR, and TCRdb's table has in-frame clones only and misses some. The table has 130,000 or so clones, around 90% seen once. This chain uses TRBV4-3 with TRBJ1-5; D is ambiguous. This clonotype originated in an adult who received the MenACWY meningococcal vaccine as a control. This specimen consisted of peripheral blood, obtained 28 days after the second dose of the MenACWY control vaccine. The CDR3 DNA reads as TGCGCCAGCAGCCCCGAACCGGGGTATCAGCCCCAGCATTTT. Translating gives CASSPEPGYQPQHF.